This passage covers 10 T cell receptor beta chains from one sample sequenced in a study of tissue T cells after allogeneic stem cell transplantation. Time point denoted: mouse harvest day 14 after allogeneic transplant. Mouse grafts combined 10^7 T-cell-depleted bone marrow cells with 10^6 splenic CD5+ T cells. Some clones are missing from TCRdb's copy, which holds only in-frame ones; the method was immunoSEQ multiplex PCR. The sample consists of thousands of clones, around 30% of them appearing once. What was sequenced was skin. Receptor source: a female BALB/c mouse given C57BL/6 T cells with graft-versus-host disease after an allogeneic hematopoietic cell transplant.

This clone is termed medium-sized. Genes and germline come from the mouse. The CDR3: CASSRDRGSEQYF. Incomplete CDR3 DNA: TGTGCTAGCAGTAGGGACAGGGGAAGTGAACAGTAC. V and J are TRBV17 and TRBJ2-7; 9 nucleotides line up with TRBD1. Read sequence stops 1 residue before the CDR3 end, and the germline J gene provides the missing end. This CDR3 is built from 13 residues. Unmatched junction bases numbered 3, after V lost 3 bases and J lost 6 bases. Germline values: CDR1 MNHDT, CDR2 YYDKIL.

As to this clone: Any gene name here is a mouse gene name. Sequencing ends 1 residue short of the CDR3 end; the germline J gene provides the rest. The rearrangement joins TRBV3 to TRBJ1-1; D is possibly TRBD1 (5 bases). The CDR3 has 13 residues. V shed 5 bases and J shed 0 bases, with 7 bases lying between them. CDR1 SNHLY and CDR2 FYNGKV come from the germline V gene (reference sequence). Partial CDR3 DNA: TGTGCCAGCAGCAAGGGACAGAACACAGAAGTCTTC. Translated: CASSKGQNTEVF. The complete CDR3 protein is CASSKGQNTEVFF.

For this clone: These gene names are mouse names. Coverage ceases 1 residue before the CDR3 finishes, and the germline J gene fills in the end. The chain has TRBV26 and TRBJ1-1; D is ambiguous. The CDR3 covers 13 residues. CDR1 and CDR2 from the germline V gene are KGHPV and FQNQEV (reference sequence). V was shortened by 6 bases and J by 0 bases, with 8 bases between the two germline ends. CDR3 loop: CASRVQTNTEVFF. The sequenced part of the CDR3 DNA is TGTGCCAGCAGAGTACAGACAAACACAGAAGTCTTC.

This clone is termed medium-sized. Genes and germline are mouse. The read falls 1 residue short of the CDR3 end, and the missing part is taken from the germline J gene. V usage is TRBV3 and J usage is TRBJ1-3; D is unresolved. Trimming stripped 2 bases from V and 0 bases from J, with 5 bases between. CDR3 length equals 14 residues. Germline CDR1 is SNHLY and CDR2 is FYNGKV (reference sequence). CDR3 DNA (partial): TGTGCCAGCAGCTTACAGAATTCTGGAAATACGCTCTAT. It specifies CASSLQNSGNTLY. The CDR3, in full, reads CASSLQNSGNTLYF.

A word on this clone: The germline and genes are mouse ones. From the germline J gene comes the end of the CDR3, since the read stops 1 residue before it. This chain uses TRBV19 with TRBJ2-5, with D perhaps given as TRBD1 or TRBD2 (5 bases each). Deletions cut 4 bases from V and 4 bases from J, with 7 bases between. Germline lookup yields CDR1 FNHDT and CDR2 SITEND (reference sequence). The CDR3 length is 12 residues. CDR3 DNA (partial): TGTGCCAGCAGTCGGGGCGAAGACACCCAGTAC. Its translation is CASSRGEDTQY. The entire CDR3 is CASSRGEDTQYF.

As regards this clone: Any gene name here is a mouse gene name. Sequencing ends 1 residue short of the CDR3 end; the germline J gene provides the rest. The chain couples TRBV16 to TRBJ2-1; 9 bases map to TRBD2. The germline gives CDR1 SGHSA, CDR2 FRNQAP. V lost 5 bases to trimming and J lost 3 bases; unmatched junction nucleotides: 5. The CDR3 length is 15 residues. The CDR3 is CASSRWGGLYAEQFF. The sequenced part of the CDR3 DNA is TGTGCAAGCAGCCGATGGGGGGGCCTCTATGCTGAGCAGTTC.

The table lists this clone with a count of one. These gene names are mouse names. The sequence runs out 1 residue before the end of the CDR3; the remainder is reconstructed from the germline J gene. The chain employs TRBV26 and TRBJ2-3; TRBD2 agrees at 7 bases. The CDR3 has 14 residues. With 3 bases clipped from V and 1 base from J, the junction kept 1 base outside the gene matches. Per the germline V gene, CDR1 is KGHPV and CDR2 is FQNQEV (reference sequence). CDR3 sequence reads: CASSLDWGAETLYF. Partial CDR3 DNA: TGTGCCAGCAGTCTCGACTGGGGTGCAGAAACGCTGTAT.

Points on this clone: Germline and genes here are mouse. Read data end 1 residue before the CDR3 end; the end is taken from the germline J gene. The rearrangement joins TRBV26 to TRBJ2-1, with D maybe TRBD2 (5 bases). Per the germline V gene, CDR1 is KGHPV and CDR2 is FQNQEV (reference sequence). The germline V and J ends were trimmed by 2 bases and 7 bases, with 9 bases remaining between them. CDR3 length: 13 residues. The CDR3 bases that were read are TGTGCCAGCAGTCTGGTCACTGGAGCTGAGCAGTTC. Translated, it gives CASSLVTGAEQF. The whole CDR3 sequence is CASSLVTGAEQFF.

By sample fraction, this clone is medium-sized (0.01 to 0.1%). Gene names are mouse gene names. The sequenced fragment ends 1 residue before the CDR3 boundary, so the rest is inferred from the germline J gene. J is TRBJ2-7 and V is TRBV26, with D hard to call. Germline CDR1 reads KGHPV; CDR2 reads FQNQEV (reference sequence). Trimming removed 0 bases from V and 3 bases from J, with 6 bases in between. The CDR3 consists of 13 residues. CDR3 in amino acids: CASSLSGSYEQYF. CDR3 DNA, as far as it was read: TGTGCCAGCAGTCTGTCAGGCAGCTATGAACAGTAC. The entire variable domain, with the rest obtained from reference TRBV26 and TRBJ2-7, is as follows: NSKVIQTPRYLVKGQGQKAKMRCIPEKGHPVVFWYQQNKNNEFKFLINFQNQEVLQQIDMTEKRFSAECPSNSPCSLEIQSSEAGDSALYLCASSLSGSYEQYFGPGTRLTVL.

Remarks on this clone: Gene names and germline refer to mouse. The read is 1 residue too short to cover the CDR3 end, so that end is filled in from the germline J gene. This chain connects TRBV26 to TRBJ2-1; possibly TRBD1 for D (6 bases). This CDR3 has 13 residues. Germline V lookup: CDR1 KGHPV, CDR2 FQNQEV (reference sequence). V lost 6 bases and J lost 4, with 10 bases in between. CDR3: CASSGGQYAEQFF. The CDR3 bases that were read are TGTGCCAGCAGCGGGGGACAATATGCTGAGCAGTTC. Drawing the rest from reference TRBV26 and TRBJ2-1, the complete variable domain is NSKVIQTPRYLVKGQGQKAKMRCIPEKGHPVVFWYQQNKNNEFKFLINFQNQEVLQQIDMTEKRFSAECPSNSPCSLEIQSSEAGDSALYLCASSGGQYAEQFFGPGTRLTVL.